These T cell receptor beta chains were read from a single sample in a study of early T cells in non-severe SARS-CoV-2 infection. In TCRdb, the 5' RACE reads were re-called with MiXCR into one record per CDR3 protein. The sample holds roughly 60,000 distinct CDR3 sequences, about 5.6% seen once. The source material was whole blood. These receptors were collected from an adult who was a healthcare worker with PCR-confirmed SARS-CoV-2 infection or an uninfected control (not recorded which). Each CDR3 is given without its conserved first and last residue. Each record gives: V gene, J gene, CDR3 protein.

v_call: TRBV5-1; j_call: TRBJ2-7; cdr3_aa: ASQRDRGQNYEQY
v_call: TRBV29-1; j_call: TRBJ2-2; cdr3_aa: SVRTSGTGELF
v_call: TRBV29-1; j_call: TRBJ2-5; cdr3_aa: SVSAGGREETQY
v_call: TRBV6-1; j_call: TRBJ1-2; cdr3_aa: AFAMRDRDSNYGYT
v_call: TRBV5-4; j_call: TRBJ2-1; cdr3_aa: ASSPRGGGSNEQF
v_call: TRBV5-1; j_call: TRBJ1-4; cdr3_aa: ASSFGPGNEKLF
v_call: TRBV21-1; j_call: TRBJ1-1; cdr3_aa: ASSSKGTGFLGEAF
v_call: TRBV2; j_call: TRBJ2-2; cdr3_aa: ASSENRGRAWTGELF
v_call: TRBV13; j_call: TRBJ2-1; cdr3_aa: ASSLFSYNEQF
v_call: TRBV27; j_call: TRBJ2-7; cdr3_aa: ASSSSMGGYEQY
v_call: TRBV5-1; j_call: TRBJ2-5; cdr3_aa: ATKGVPFAGAQETQY
v_call: TRBV7-2; j_call: TRBJ2-7; cdr3_aa: ASSPRQGTGEQY
v_call: TRBV20-1; j_call: TRBJ1-1; cdr3_aa: SAPLPTGTRTEAF
v_call: TRBV19; j_call: TRBJ2-1; cdr3_aa: ASSIGRQGAIIPYNEQF
v_call: TRBV7-9; j_call: TRBJ2-1; cdr3_aa: ASSLGGLAGSYNEQF
v_call: TRBV5-5; j_call: TRBJ2-7; cdr3_aa: ASSLRPNEQY
v_call: TRBV7-9; j_call: TRBJ2-5; cdr3_aa: ASSSMPGQGRQETQY
v_call: TRBV5-4; j_call: TRBJ2-1; cdr3_aa: ASSYGTSGGNEQF
v_call: TRBV20-1; j_call: TRBJ2-3; cdr3_aa: RPLIDTQY
v_call: TRBV11-2; j_call: TRBJ1-3; cdr3_aa: ASSPRQGVQSGNTIY
v_call: TRBV28; j_call: TRBJ2-1; cdr3_aa: ASSLPQTGSYNEQF
v_call: TRBV7-6; j_call: TRBJ2-1; cdr3_aa: ASSFMGSGQF
v_call: TRBV5-1; j_call: TRBJ2-3; cdr3_aa: ASSAGQPGRDTQY
v_call: TRBV5-1; j_call: TRBJ2-1; cdr3_aa: ASRYRGNEQF
v_call: TRBV12-3/TRBV12-4; j_call: TRBJ2-7; cdr3_aa: ASSLVGVEQY